The 16 T cell receptor beta chains below all came from one sample that was sequenced in a study of cytomegalovirus exposure and HLA in healthy donors (dated by TCRdb to 2015 to 2018). Library preparation employed the immunoSEQ multiplex PCR assay. The multiplex PCR relied on a mix of 60 forward primers for TCR Vbeta segments and 13 reverse primers for TCR Jbeta segments. TCRdb provides this immuneACCESS table in a form limited to in-frame rearrangements. Some clones are lacking; in checked studies, under half of them reflect an unresolved V gene, and why the rest are absent is not known. The sample data list some 130,000 clones, and around four fifths of these were observed just once. 5.9% of the sample is held by the ten biggest clonotypes. Input material: PBMCs. The receptors come from a middle-aged woman in good health and CMV-seropositive.

The rearrangement links TRBV6-1 to TRBJ2-7; D is perhaps TRBD2 (5 bases). V was pared by 5 bases and J by 0 bases, with 14 bases between. The germline gives CDR1 MNHNS, CDR2 SASEGT. The length of the CDR3 is 15 residues. The CDR3: CASSREGGSSYEQYF. The CDR3 DNA reads as TGTGCCAGCAGTCGAGAAGGTGGGAGCTCCTACGAGCAGTACTTC.

This chain joins TRBV5-1 and TRBJ2-5, with TRBD1 matching over 8 bases. The length of the CDR3 is 14 residues. Germline V CDR1 and CDR2: SGHRS, YFSETQ. Trimming took 4 bases from V and 3 from J; bases not matched to a gene: 5. In DNA, the CDR3 is TGCGCCAGCAGCCGACAGGGGCCGGAAGAGACCCAGTACTTC. Translated: CASSRQGPEETQYF.

The chain is built from TRBV2 and TRBJ1-5, with D perhaps matching TRBD1 (6 bases). Trimming cost V 5 bases and J 1 base, with 12 bases left between them. CDR3 size: 15 residues. Per germline, CDR1 SNHLY and CDR2 FYNNEI. DNA of the CDR3: TGTGCCAGCAGTACCAGGGGTTGGAGCAATCAGCCCCAGCATTTT. Protein: CASSTRGWSNQPQHF.

This clone was detected only once. This sequence joins TRBV9 and TRBJ1-1, with D possibly being TRBD1 (5 bases). V lost 2 bases and J 1 base, leaving 12 bases between the germline ends. Germline V gives CDR1 SGDLS, CDR2 YYNGEE. The CDR3 sequence is 15 residues long. The CDR3 spells CASSVSRRENTEAFF. The CDR3 DNA follows: TGTGCCAGCAGCGTCAGCCGCAGGGAGAACACTGAAGCTTTCTTT.

The genes are TRBV18 and TRBJ2-7, with D possibly TRBD1 on 5 matching bases. The germline V and J ends were trimmed by 3 bases and 4 bases, with 10 bases remaining between them. CDR1 is KGHSH, CDR2 LQKENI, per germline. The length of the CDR3 is 13 residues. The CDR3 nucleotides read TGTGCCAGCTCACCCCTAGACAGTTACGAGCAGTACTTC. Amino acids: CASSPLDSYEQYF.

The rearrangement uses TRBV28 and TRBJ2-5; D might be TRBD1 (6 bases). Germline V CDR1 and CDR2: MDHEN, SYDVKM. V dropped 6 bases and J dropped 2 bases, with 22 bases sitting between them. This CDR3 comprises 17 residues. The CDR3 sequence is CASSSVGRGKGQETQYF. CDR3 bases: TGTGCCAGCAGCTCGGTTGGCAGGGGAAAGGGGCAAGAGACCCAGTACTTC.

V gene TRBV15 combines with J gene TRBJ2-3, with D tentatively TRBD2 (5 bases). The length of the CDR3 is 16 residues. V dropped 2 bases and J dropped 5 bases, with 17 bases sitting between them. Germline values: CDR1 LNHNV, CDR2 YYDKDF (reference sequence). The CDR3 loop reads CATSRFRPRAGDTQYF. The CDR3 coding sequence is TGTGCCACCAGCAGATTCAGACCGCGGGCTGGAGATACGCAGTATTTT.

This sequence joins TRBV10-2 and TRBJ1-1, with unresolved D. The V end was cut by 5 bases, the J end by 7 bases, with 11 bases between. CDR3 length: 12 residues. Germline V CDR1 and CDR2: WSHSY, SAAADI. The CDR3 loop reads CASSRAGVEAFF. The CDR3 nucleotides are TGCGCCAGCAGTCGAGCCGGGGTTGAAGCTTTCTTT.

Points on this clone: The germline gene is not matched at one end of the junction; a read error may be the cause. The chain links TRBV6-5 to TRBJ2-3; no firm D call. Germline V gene sequence: CDR1 MNHEY, CDR2 SVGAGI. The CDR3 extends over 14 amino acids. CDR3 coding DNA: TGTGCCAGCAGTATGGTTCGTAGCACAAATACGCAGTATTTT. This codes for CASSMVRSTNTQYF.

The chain links TRBV11-2 to TRBJ2-7; TRBD2 aligns across 7 bases. The CDR3 runs to 13 residues. Trimming at V came to 5 bases and at J to 1 base, leaving 2 bases not matched to a gene. Germline loops: CDR1 SGHAT, CDR2 FQNNGV. The CDR3 DNA is TGTGCCAGCAGCGCACTAGCGTCCTACGAGCAGTACTTC. It is translated as CASSALASYEQYF.

The chain uses TRBV6-1 and TRBJ1-1, with D unclear. V was cut by 2 bases and J by 8 bases, with 12 bases left in between. CDR1 and CDR2 (germline): MNHNS, SASEGT. The CDR3 runs 13 residues. CDR3 DNA: TGTGCCAGCAGTGAATCGCAACGGTTGGAAGCTTTCTTT. This encodes CASSESQRLEAFF.

V and J are TRBV4-3 and TRBJ2-7, with a weak D call TRBD2 (5 bases). Germline CDR1 LGHNA, CDR2 YSLEER. CDR3 length equals 14 residues. Trimming pared 0 bases from V and 5 bases from J, leaving 11 bases between. CDR3 bases: TGCGCCAGCAGCCAAGATAGAGGGTCTGACGAGCAGTACTTC. It is translated as CASSQDRGSDEQYF.

The chain is built from TRBV28 and TRBJ1-5, with 9 bases identical to TRBD1. Germline CDR1 and CDR2: MDHEN and SYDVKM. The length of the CDR3 is 16 residues. The J segment lost 3 bases and the V segment lost 6 bases, leaving 9 bases of the junction unmatched. The CDR3 region has the DNA TGTGCCAGCAGCCGAGGGACAGGGTGGGCCAATCAGCCCCAGCATTTT. Its translation: CASSRGTGWANQPQHF.

The genes are TRBV27 and TRBJ2-2; D is possibly TRBD2 (6 bases). Between the trimmed V and J ends, which lost 6 bases and 3 bases, there was a span of 8 bases. Germline V CDR1 and CDR2: MNHEY, SMNVEV (reference sequence). This CDR3 contains 13 residues. CDR3 amino acids: CASRGLYTGELFF. In DNA, the CDR3 is TGTGCCAGCAGGGGACTGTACACCGGGGAGCTGTTTTTT.

The chain carries TRBV5-6 and TRBJ2-7, with D perhaps TRBD2 (6 bases). The CDR3 contains 14 residues. From germline, CDR1 is SGHDT and CDR2 YYEEEE. Deletions cut 1 base from V and 2 bases from J, with 10 bases between. This chain's CDR3 is CASSLIAAAYEQYF. CDR3 nucleotides: TGTGCCAGCAGCTTGATAGCGGCCGCCTACGAGCAGTACTTC.

The V call is TRBV5-6, the J call TRBJ2-2; D gene uncertain. The CDR3 consists of 16 residues. Germline lookup yields CDR1 SGHDT and CDR2 YYEEEE. The V end lost 1 base, the J end lost 1 base, and 11 bases lay between the germline ends. The CDR3 spells CASSLWQAMNTGELFF. The CDR3 DNA sequence: TGTGCCAGCAGCTTGTGGCAGGCGATGAACACCGGGGAGCTGTTTTTT.